This TCR beta chain was sequenced during a study of neurological immune-mediated disorders. Ten or more counts support this clonotype. The CDR3 contains 15 residues. Trimming pared 2 bases from V and 4 bases from J, leaving 13 bases between. The V gene's germline CDR1 is SGHDN and CDR2 FVKESK. MiXCR, applied by TCRdb to the 5' RACE reads, yields one record per CDR3 protein. The sample consists of about 80,000 distinct CDR3 sequences, around 9.9% of them appearing once. The chain links TRBV14 to TRBJ2-3; TRBD1 is a possible D gene (6 bases). The specimen was PBMCs. This TCR was sampled from a man between 45 and 60 years old in good health. The CDR3 nucleotides are TGTGCCAGCAGCCAACGCAGGGGACCCCCAGATACGCAGTATTTT. It codes for CASSQRRGPPDTQYF.